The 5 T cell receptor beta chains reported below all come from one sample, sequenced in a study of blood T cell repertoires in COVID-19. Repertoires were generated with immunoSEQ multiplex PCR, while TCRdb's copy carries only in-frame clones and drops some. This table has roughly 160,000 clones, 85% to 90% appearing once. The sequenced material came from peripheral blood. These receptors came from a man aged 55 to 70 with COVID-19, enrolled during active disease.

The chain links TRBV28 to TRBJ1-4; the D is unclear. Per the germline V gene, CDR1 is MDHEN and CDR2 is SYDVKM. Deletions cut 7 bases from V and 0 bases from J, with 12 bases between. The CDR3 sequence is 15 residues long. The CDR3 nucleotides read TGTGCCAGCAACAGATTCGGGGCAACTAATGAAAAACTGTTTTTT. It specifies CASNRFGATNEKLFF.

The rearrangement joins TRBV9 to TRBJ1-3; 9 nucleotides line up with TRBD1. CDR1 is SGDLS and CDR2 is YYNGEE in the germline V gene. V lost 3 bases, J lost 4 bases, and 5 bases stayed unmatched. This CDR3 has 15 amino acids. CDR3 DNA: TGTGCCAGCAGCGCGAGGACAGGGGAGGGAAACACCATATATTTT. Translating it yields CASSARTGEGNTIYF.

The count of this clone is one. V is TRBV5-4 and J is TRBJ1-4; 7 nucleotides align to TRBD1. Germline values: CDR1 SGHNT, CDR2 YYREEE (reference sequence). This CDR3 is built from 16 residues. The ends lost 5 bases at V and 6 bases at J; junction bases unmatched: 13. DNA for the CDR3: TGTGCCAGCAGTCCGACCCCGGGACAGACCCATGAAAAACTGTTTTTT. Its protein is CASSPTPGQTHEKLFF.

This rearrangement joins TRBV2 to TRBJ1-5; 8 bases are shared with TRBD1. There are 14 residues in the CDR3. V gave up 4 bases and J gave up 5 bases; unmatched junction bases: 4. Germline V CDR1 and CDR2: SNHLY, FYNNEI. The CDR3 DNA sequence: TGTGCCAGCAGTGTGGACAGGGACTATCAGCCCCAGCATTTT. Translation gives CASSVDRDYQPQHF.

CDR3 amino acids: CASSFDRTEAFF. CDR3 in DNA: TGTGCCAGCAGTTTTGACAGAACTGAAGCTTTCTTT. The chain has TRBV12-3 or TRBV12-4 and TRBJ1-1; TRBD1 might be the D (5 bases). The CDR3 has 12 residues. The germline V and J ends were trimmed by 3 bases and 5 bases, with 7 bases remaining between them.